This T cell receptor (beta chain) was recovered during a study of cytomegalovirus exposure and HLA in healthy donors. Study-level information: The roughly 120 validation repertoires, a later analysis reported, used the same platform as the approximately 670 first-cohort repertoires.

General observations from the study: Altogether, 150 to 200 TCR beta chains were recorded as cytomegalovirus-associated. Most TCR sequences were seen very rarely across donors, but some public TCRs occurred in many.

With respect to this clone: Its specificity is not known.

Germline V lookup: CDR1 LGHNA, CDR2 YNFKEQ. V gave up 0 bases and J gave up 10 bases; unmatched junction bases: 17. This CDR3 has 18 amino acids. Assay used: immunoSEQ multiplex PCR; TCRdb lists only in-frame clones, some missing. The sample has about 130,000 clones; roughly 87% are singletons. The source is a woman between 18 and 29 years old in good health and CMV-seronegative. Input material: PBMCs. This rearrangement joins TRBV4-2 to TRBJ2-3; 9 bases match TRBD2. The CDR3 reads CASSQDEVAGVAGLAQYF. CDR3 nucleotides: TGTGCCAGCAGCCAAGATGAAGTAGCGGGGGTTGCGGGTCTGGCGCAGTATTTT.